The present T cell receptor beta chain was sequenced within a study of blood T cell repertoires in COVID-19. At the level of the study: The United States, Italy and Spain provided the acute and convalescent COVID-19 samples. T cells, B-cell-depleted T cells, or PBMCs supplied cDNA or gDNA.

The authors' processing: Amplifying reference gene primers gave estimates of nucleated cell counts. Using immunoSEQ multiplex PCR, the repertoire was profiled, and TCRdb retains in-frame clones only, with some absent. D and trimming come from the DNA, and the V and J calls and clone size come from that table. The table shows about 360,000 clones, with around nine tenths occurring only once. Looked up from germline, CDR1 is SGHDN and CDR2 is FVKESK. The CDR3 loop spans 12 amino acids. Trimming removed 4 bases from V and 5 bases from J, with 8 bases in between. Sequencing used peripheral blood. This rearrangement joins TRBV14 to TRBJ1-1, with unresolved D. The sequence derives from a human donor in a cohort sampled during active COVID-19. The CDR3 DNA sequence: TGTGCCAGCAGCCGAGGGTGGACTGAAGCTTTCTTT. It encodes CASSRGWTEAFF.